This T cell receptor beta chain was sequenced during a study of graft-versus-host responses after intestinal transplantation. This CDR3 is built from 16 residues. The ends were cut back, 3 bases at V and 4 bases at J, with 18 bases in the middle. Germline CDR1 and CDR2: KGHSH and LQKENI. Generated by immunoSEQ multiplex PCR, the TCRdb table keeps only in-frame clones and is missing some. In the table there are 100,000 or so clones, approximately 90% of which are singletons. This clone was observed a single time. What it recognizes is unknown. The sequence was obtained from a human donor who received an intestinal transplant. The sample in question was unstimulated CD4+ T cells sorted from spleen or lymph node cells, obtained before intestinal transplant. This rearrangement joins TRBV18 to TRBJ1-1; D is unresolved. The CDR3 loop reads CASSPAPRLEGTEAFF. Here the CDR3 DNA reads TGTGCCAGCTCACCGGCCCCCAGGTTGGAGGGCACTGAAGCTTTCTTT. Using reference TRBV18 and TRBJ1-1 for the parts outside the CDR3, the full variable domain is NAGVMQNPRHLVRRRGQEARLRCSPMKGHSHVYWYRQLPEEGLKFMVYLQKENIIDESGMPKERFSAEFPKEGPSILRIQQVVRGDSAAYFCASSPAPRLEGTEAFFGQGTRLTVV.